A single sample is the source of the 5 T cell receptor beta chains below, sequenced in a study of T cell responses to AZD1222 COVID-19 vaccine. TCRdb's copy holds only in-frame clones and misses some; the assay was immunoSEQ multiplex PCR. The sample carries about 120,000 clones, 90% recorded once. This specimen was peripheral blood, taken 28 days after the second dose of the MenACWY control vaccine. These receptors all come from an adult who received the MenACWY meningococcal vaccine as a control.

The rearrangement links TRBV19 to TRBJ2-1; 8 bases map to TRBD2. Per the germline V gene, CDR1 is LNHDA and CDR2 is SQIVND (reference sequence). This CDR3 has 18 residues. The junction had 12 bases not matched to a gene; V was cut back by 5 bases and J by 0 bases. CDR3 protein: CASSPGLGPSSSYNEQFF. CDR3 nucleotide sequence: TGTGCCAGTAGTCCGGGACTAGGGCCCTCGAGCTCCTACAATGAGCAGTTCTTC.

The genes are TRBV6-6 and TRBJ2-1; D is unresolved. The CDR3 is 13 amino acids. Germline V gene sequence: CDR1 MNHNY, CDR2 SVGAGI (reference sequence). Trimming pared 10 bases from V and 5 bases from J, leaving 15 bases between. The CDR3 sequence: CATRRSQDNEQFF. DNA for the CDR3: TGTGCCACGAGGCGGTCTCAGGACAATGAGCAGTTCTTC.

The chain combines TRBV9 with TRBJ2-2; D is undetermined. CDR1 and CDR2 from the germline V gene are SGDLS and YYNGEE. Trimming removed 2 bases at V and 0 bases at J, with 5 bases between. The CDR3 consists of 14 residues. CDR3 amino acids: CASSVWPNTGELFF. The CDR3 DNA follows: TGTGCCAGCAGCGTTTGGCCGAACACCGGGGAGCTGTTTTTT.

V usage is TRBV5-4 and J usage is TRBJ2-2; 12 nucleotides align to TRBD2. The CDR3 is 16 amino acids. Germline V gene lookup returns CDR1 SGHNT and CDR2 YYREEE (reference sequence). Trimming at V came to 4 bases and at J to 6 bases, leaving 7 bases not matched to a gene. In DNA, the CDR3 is TGTGCCAGCAGCACAGGACTAGCGGGATGGTCCGGGGAGCTGTTTTTT. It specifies CASSTGLAGWSGELFF.

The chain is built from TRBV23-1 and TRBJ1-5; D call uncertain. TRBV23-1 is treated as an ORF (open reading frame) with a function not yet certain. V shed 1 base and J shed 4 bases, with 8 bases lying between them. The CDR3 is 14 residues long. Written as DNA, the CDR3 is TGCGCCAGCAGTCAATTCAGGAGTAATCAGCCCCAGCATTTT. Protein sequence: CASSQFRSNQPQHF.